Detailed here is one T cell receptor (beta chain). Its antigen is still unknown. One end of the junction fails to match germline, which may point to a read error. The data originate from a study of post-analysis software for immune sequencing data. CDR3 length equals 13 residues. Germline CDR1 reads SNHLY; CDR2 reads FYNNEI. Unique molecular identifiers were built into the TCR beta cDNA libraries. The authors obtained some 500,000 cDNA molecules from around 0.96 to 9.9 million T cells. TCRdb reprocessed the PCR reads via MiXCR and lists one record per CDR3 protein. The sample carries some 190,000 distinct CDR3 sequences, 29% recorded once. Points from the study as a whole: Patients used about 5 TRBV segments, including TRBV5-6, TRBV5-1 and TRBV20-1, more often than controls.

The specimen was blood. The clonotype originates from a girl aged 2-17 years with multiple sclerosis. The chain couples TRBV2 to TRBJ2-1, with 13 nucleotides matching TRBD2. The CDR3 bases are TGTGCCGGCAGACTAGCGGGAGGTCGTGAGCAGTTCTTC. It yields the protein CAGRLAGGREQFF.